A single sample is the source of the 29 T cell receptor beta chains below, sequenced in a study of cytomegalovirus exposure and HLA in healthy donors. PCR amplification relied on 60 Vbeta primers (plus 13 Jbeta primers). The table came from immunoSEQ multiplex PCR; TCRdb's copy has only in-frame clones and leaves some out. The sample shows about 160,000 clones, around 77% of them seen only once. The sequenced sample consisted of PBMCs. The receptors stem from a man aged 25-40 years in good health and CMV-seropositive.

About this clone itself: A junction end diverges from the germline sequence, so it may reflect a read error. J is TRBJ1-6 and V is TRBV14; 8 nucleotides line up with TRBD1. The CDR3 loop spans 14 amino acids. CDR1 is SGHDN and CDR2 is FVKESK in the germline V gene. The CDR3 DNA sequence: TGTGCCAGCACCCAAGACAGGGGTGGTTCACCCCTCCACTTT. Translated, it gives CASTQDRGGSPLHF.

This clone came up a few times. V gene TRBV30 combines with J gene TRBJ1-3; D gene ambiguous. The V gene's germline CDR1 is GTSNPN and CDR2 SVGIG (reference sequence). This CDR3 spans 15 amino acids. The V gene lost 0 bases and the J gene lost 0 bases, with 9 bases spanning the gap. This CDR3 is CAWSVASRSGNTIYF. The DNA for the CDR3 is TGTGCCTGGAGTGTCGCAAGCCGCTCTGGAAACACCATATATTTT.

The chain carries TRBV5-1 and TRBJ2-5; D perhaps matches TRBD1 (6 bases). The CDR3 runs to 15 residues. Germline CDR1 and CDR2: SGHRS and YFSETQ. V was clipped by 2 bases and J by 0 bases, with 11 bases between them. The CDR3 loop reads CASSFSGTNQETQYF. The CDR3 DNA follows: TGCGCCAGCAGCTTCTCCGGGACAAACCAAGAGACCCAGTACTTC.

This chain connects TRBV6-6 to TRBJ1-3, with 8 positions matching TRBD1. The CDR3 extends over 15 amino acids. The V gene end was trimmed by 4 bases and the J gene end by 2 bases; junction bases not matched to a gene: 4. Germline CDR1 reads MNHNY; CDR2 reads SVGAGI (reference sequence). CDR3 protein: CASSSQDRAGNTIYF. The CDR3 DNA follows: TGTGCCAGCAGTTCACAGGACAGGGCTGGAAACACCATATATTTT.

There are a few counts of this clone. This chain connects TRBV6-6 to TRBJ2-1; tentative D call: TRBD2 (7 bases). Trimming removed 6 bases from V and 6 bases from J, with 18 bases in between. CDR3 length: 15 amino acids. The germline CDR1 and CDR2 sequences are MNHNY and SVGAGI (reference sequence). The CDR3 sequence is CASSPEGGGGNEQFF. CDR3 nucleotide sequence: TGTGCCAGCAGCCCAGAGGGGGGCGGGGGCAATGAGCAGTTCTTC.

The chain recombines TRBV4-2 with TRBJ2-3; D unclear. There are 15 residues in the CDR3. Trimming cost V 0 bases and J 4 bases, with 11 bases left between them. Germline CDR1 reads LGHNA; CDR2 reads YNFKEQ. DNA for the CDR3: TGTGCCAGCAGCCAAGAGAGCGCCTACTCAGATACGCAGTATTTT. Its translation: CASSQESAYSDTQYF.

The chain employs TRBV5-1 and TRBJ1-4, with 8 bases matching TRBD1. In germline, CDR1 is SGHRS, CDR2 YFSETQ. Trimming took 0 bases from V and 6 from J; bases not matched to a gene: 4. This CDR3 has 15 amino acids. Written as DNA, the CDR3 is TGCGCCAGCAGCTTGGGGGGACAGGTGGATGAAAAACTGTTTTTT. It translates to CASSLGGQVDEKLFF. Combining the CDR3 with reference TRBV5-1 and TRBJ1-4 gives the whole variable domain KAGVTQTPRYLIKTRGQQVTLSCSPISGHRSVSWYQQTPGQGLQFLFEYFSETQRNKGNFPGRFSGRQFSNSRSEMNVSTLELGDSALYLCASSLGGQVDEKLFFGSGTQLSVL.

This chain joins TRBV9 and TRBJ2-5; maybe TRBD1 (6 bases). Trimming took off 4 bases at V and 2 bases at J, with 9 bases between the two ends. The CDR3 length is 13 residues. Germline V lookup: CDR1 SGDLS, CDR2 YYNGEE. CDR3 nucleotide sequence: TGTGCCAGCAGCTTAGGACAGCAAGAGACCCAGTACTTC. It translates to CASSLGQQETQYF.

This chain links TRBV5-1 with TRBJ2-7, with no clear D. The CDR3 sequence is 13 residues long. V lost 0 bases and J 2 bases, leaving 6 bases between the germline ends. The germline CDR1 and CDR2 sequences are SGHRS and YFSETQ. The CDR3 loop reads CASSLAATYEQYF. In DNA form, the CDR3 reads TGCGCCAGCAGCTTGGCCGCTACCTACGAGCAGTACTTC.

The V call is TRBV7-2, the J call TRBJ1-2, with 9 bases that match TRBD1. This CDR3 region has 13 residues. The junction had 4 bases not matched to a gene; V was cut back by 6 bases and J by 5 bases. Per the germline V gene, CDR1 is SGHTA and CDR2 is FQGNSA. The CDR3 is CASSRDRDYGYTF. The CDR3 nucleotides read TGTGCCAGCAGTCGGGACAGGGATTATGGCTACACCTTC.

The rearrangement uses TRBV5-4 and TRBJ2-7, with D possibly matching TRBD1 (6 bases). CDR3 size: 15 residues. Trimming stripped 0 bases from V and 0 bases from J, with 10 bases between. The germline gives CDR1 SGHNT, CDR2 YYREEE (reference sequence). The CDR3, as DNA: TGTGCCAGCAGCTTGGGCACAGGGTTCTCCTACGAGCAGTACTTC. This translates into CASSLGTGFSYEQYF.

A few counts support this clone. This chain joins TRBV4-2 and TRBJ1-1; D ambiguous. Trimming took off 1 base at V and 4 bases at J, with 4 bases between the two ends. This CDR3 spans 12 amino acids. The germline gives CDR1 LGHNA, CDR2 YNFKEQ. This CDR3 reads CASSQAGTEAFF. The DNA of the CDR3 is TGTGCCAGCAGCCAAGCAGGCACTGAAGCTTTCTTT.

This clone was recorded a few times. This chain joins TRBV5-6 and TRBJ2-7, with 7 bases lining up with TRBD2. Losses at the gene ends were 2 bases for V and 3 bases for J; bases not matched to a gene: 5. This CDR3 has 14 residues. The germline V gene has CDR1 SGHDT and CDR2 YYEEEE. CDR3 nucleotide sequence: TGTGCCAGCAGCTTAATATCGGGGGGCTACGAGCAGTACTTC. Its protein is CASSLISGGYEQYF.

The chain is built from TRBV10-3 and TRBJ2-7; tentatively, D is TRBD1 (6 bases). V lost 0 bases to trimming and J lost 4 bases, with 10 bases between them. The CDR3 has 14 residues. Germline CDR1 is ENHRY and CDR2 is SYGVKD. For the CDR3, the DNA is TGTGCCATCAGTGAGTCGGAGAGGGGGTACGAGCAGTACTTC. Its protein is CAISESERGYEQYF.

This sequence joins TRBV25-1 and TRBJ2-1; the D gene is possibly TRBD2 (6 bases). Germline-derived CDR1 and CDR2 are MGHDK and SYGVNS. The CDR3 spans 13 residues. The V end lost 7 bases, the J end lost 1 base, and 8 bases lay between the germline ends. Written as DNA, the CDR3 is TGTGCCAGCACTCGGGGGTCCTACAATGAGCAGTTCTTC. Amino acids: CASTRGSYNEQFF.

Note on this clone: One end of the junction fails to match germline, which may point to a read error. This chain joins TRBV11-3 and TRBJ1-1, with D unresolved. CDR1 is SGHNT and CDR2 is YENEEA in the germline V gene. This CDR3 is 14 amino acids long. The CDR3: CASSPADGNSEAFF. As DNA, the CDR3 is TGTGCCAGCAGCCCGGCGGACGGGAACTCTGAAGCTTTCTTT.

CDR3 DNA sequence: TGTGCCAGCAGCGCAGCCGGACAGGGGGTCCACGAGCAGTACTTC. Residues: CASSAAGQGVHEQYF. This sequence joins TRBV5-4 and TRBJ2-7, with 10 bases lining up with TRBD1. There are 15 residues in the CDR3. Trimming removed 4 bases from V and 5 bases from J; junction bases left unmatched: 9. The germline gives CDR1 SGHNT, CDR2 YYREEE (reference sequence).

The chain has TRBV6-1 and TRBJ2-1; 8 bases align to TRBD2. Germline CDR1 reads MNHNS; CDR2 reads SASEGT. The CDR3 is 17 residues long. The ends lost 2 bases at V and 5 bases at J; junction bases unmatched: 11. The CDR3 loop reads CASSERVVASGHNEQFF. The CDR3 DNA follows: TGTGCCAGCAGTGAAAGGGTGGTGGCTAGCGGGCACAATGAGCAGTTCTTC.

The chain combines TRBV6-5 with TRBJ2-7, with TRBD1 as a possible D gene (6 bases). The CDR3 consists of 13 residues. Germline V gene data show CDR1 as MNHEY and CDR2 as SVGAGI. The V end lost 8 bases, the J end lost 2 bases, and 13 bases lay between the germline ends. The CDR3 region is CASQQGITYEQYF. In nucleotides, the CDR3 is TGTGCCAGCCAACAGGGAATTACCTACGAGCAGTACTTC.

J is TRBJ2-1 and V is TRBV9; TRBD2 matches 9 bases. The CDR3 is 15 amino acids. The germline V gene encodes CDR1 SGDLS and CDR2 YYNGEE. J lost 2 bases, V lost 2 bases, and 2 bases had no gene match. The CDR3 DNA reads TGTGCCAGCAGCGTGAGCGGGGGGACCTACAATGAGCAGTTCTTC. Translating it yields CASSVSGGTYNEQFF.

The CDR3 is CASSQIEAGGVTDTQYF. The CDR3 DNA follows: TGTGCCAGCAGCCAGATCGAGGCGGGGGGGGTCACAGATACGCAGTATTTT. This chain uses TRBV14 with TRBJ2-3; 9 bases fit TRBD2. Germline V gene lookup returns CDR1 SGHDN and CDR2 FVKESK. The V segment lost 3 bases and the J segment 2 bases; nucleotides outside the gene matches: 9. CDR3 length: 17 amino acids.

CDR3 region: CASSQDFAGGNSPLHF. As DNA, the CDR3 is TGTGCCAGCAGCCAAGACTTCGCAGGGGGAAATTCACCCCTCCACTTT. The chain uses TRBV4-2 and TRBJ1-6, with 7 bases matching TRBD1. The CDR3 spans 16 residues. V shed 0 bases, J shed 7 bases, and the junction held 6 bases outside the gene matches. Per the germline V gene, CDR1 is LGHNA and CDR2 is YNFKEQ.

This clone was counted a single time. The gene calls are TRBV28 and TRBJ2-7, with a possible D match to TRBD1 (6 bases). The ends were cut back, 4 bases at V and 5 bases at J, with 18 bases in the middle. CDR1 and CDR2 from the germline V gene are MDHEN and SYDVKM. This CDR3 is 15 amino acids long. The CDR3 reads CASSSPGTRSDEQYF. The CDR3 nucleotides read TGTGCCAGCAGTTCCCCCGGGACACGATCGGACGAGCAGTACTTC. Based on the CDR3 plus reference TRBV28 and TRBJ2-7, the full variable domain is DVKVTQSSRYLVKRTGEKVFLECVQDMDHENMFWYRQDPGLGLRLIYFSYDVKMKEKGDIPEGYSVSREKKERFSLILESASTNQTSMYLCASSSPGTRSDEQYFGPGTRLTVT.

V and J are TRBV7-8 and TRBJ2-7, with 7 bases that match TRBD1. J gave up 1 base and V 5 bases, and 8 bases lay outside the gene matches. Germline-derived CDR1 and CDR2 are SGHVS and FQNEAQ. The CDR3 length is 15 residues. In DNA form, the CDR3 reads TGTGCCAGCAGCCCAGACAGGGAGTCTTCCTACGAGCAGTACTTC. Its translation is CASSPDRESSYEQYF.

The J gene is TRBJ2-1, the V gene TRBV9; TRBD2 agrees at 9 bases. This CDR3 region has 18 residues. Germline V CDR1 and CDR2: SGDLS, YYNGEE. J was trimmed by 7 bases and V by 0 bases; bases with no gene match: 14. CDR3 coding DNA: TGTGCCAGCAGCGTAGGGGCCATTAGCGGGGGAACCTTTAATGAGCAGTTCTTC. It yields the protein CASSVGAISGGTFNEQFF.

The rearrangement joins TRBV27 to TRBJ2-1; 11 bases align to TRBD1. The germline V gene encodes CDR1 MNHEY and CDR2 SMNVEV (reference sequence). V lost 4 bases, J lost 15 bases, and 11 bases stayed unmatched. This CDR3 is built from 14 residues. The CDR3 spells CASSSPTRTGGTFF. CDR3 DNA: TGTGCCAGCAGTTCCCCAACTAGGACAGGGGGCACGTTCTTC.

The chain joins TRBV27 to TRBJ1-1, with a tentative D call TRBD1 (6 bases). Germline V gene sequence: CDR1 MNHEY, CDR2 SMNVEV (reference sequence). The CDR3 length is 16 residues. Trimming pared 5 bases from V and 1 base from J, leaving 17 bases between. As DNA, the CDR3 is TGTGCCAGCAGTCCCCTCCGCCTGGGACAGAACACTGAAGCTTTCTTT. Encoded protein: CASSPLRLGQNTEAFF.

This rearrangement joins TRBV19 to TRBJ2-2, with D possibly being TRBD1 (6 bases). The CDR3 length is 14 residues. Germline-derived CDR1 and CDR2 are LNHDA and SQIVND (reference sequence). The V and J ends lost 5 bases and 3 bases respectively, with 10 bases between them. As DNA, the CDR3 is TGTGCCAGTAGTCGTAAGGGGGACACCGGGGAGCTGTTTTTT. As protein: CASSRKGDTGELFF.

J is TRBJ2-3 and V is TRBV6-1, with 8 bases lining up with TRBD2. The CDR3 is made up of 15 amino acids. Germline CDR1 reads MNHNS; CDR2 reads SASEGT. Losses at the gene ends were 0 bases for V and 4 bases for J; bases not matched to a gene: 3. CDR3 loop: CASSEAPGGADTQYF. CDR3 nucleotide sequence: TGTGCCAGCAGTGAAGCTCCGGGGGGGGCAGATACGCAGTATTTT.